This T cell receptor beta chain was found in a study of blood T cell repertoires in COVID-19. Sequencing used immunoSEQ multiplex PCR; TCRdb keeps in-frame clones, though not all of them. The data hold about 220,000 clones, with over 65% observed a single time. Participants were aged roughly 18 to 89 years from more than 20 US areas. V lost 5 bases, J lost 5 bases, and 21 bases lay in between. This CDR3 region has 16 residues. Looked up from germline, CDR1 is SGHAT and CDR2 is FQNNGV. The origin of this receptor is an older woman who had recovered from COVID-19. Sequencing used PBMCs or T cells enriched from blood (not recorded which). V is TRBV11-2 and J is TRBJ2-5; tentative D call: TRBD2 (7 bases). DNA of the CDR3: TGTGCCAGCAGCCGAGGGGGGGGAAGTTATGGTGAGACCCAGTACTTC. Amino acid sequence: CASSRGGGSYGETQYF.